This T cell receptor (beta chain) is from a study of T cell responses to AZD1222 COVID-19 vaccine. Study-wide points: Donors were mostly white British, more females; clonal diversity possibly underestimated.

There are a few counts of this clone. Its antigen is still unknown. TCRdb keeps only in-frame clones here, not all; method: immunoSEQ multiplex PCR. The sample consists of approximately 110,000 clones, more than 80% of them appearing once. Trimming at V came to 3 bases and at J to 1 base, leaving 6 bases not matched to a gene. Germline values: CDR1 KGHSH, CDR2 LQKENI. CDR3 length equals 15 residues. J is TRBJ2-7 and V is TRBV18; 7 bases map to TRBD2. Sequencing used peripheral blood, obtained 28 days after the second AZD1222 dose. This receptor was obtained from an adult who received the AZD1222 COVID-19 vaccine. The CDR3 loop reads CASSPGPGGSYEQYF. The CDR3 nucleotides are TGTGCCAGCTCACCCGGACCGGGGGGATCCTACGAGCAGTACTTC. Full variable domain (missing parts from reference TRBV18 and TRBJ2-7): NAGVMQNPRHLVRRRGQEARLRCSPMKGHSHVYWYRQLPEEGLKFMVYLQKENIIDESGMPKERFSAEFPKEGPSILRIQQVVRGDSAAYFCASSPGPGGSYEQYFGPGTRLTVT.